Below, 12 T cell receptor beta chains from the same sample are listed, as sequenced in a study of blood T cell repertoires in COVID-19. The repertoire was sequenced with immunoSEQ multiplex PCR; TCRdb's copy has only in-frame clones and lacks some. Here the sample spans 100,000 to 150,000 clones, around 80% being singletons. The sequencing sample was made of peripheral blood. Receptors originate from a man in his 60s with active or convalescent COVID-19.

This sequence joins TRBV7-8 and TRBJ2-7, with TRBD1 matching over 12 bases. The CDR3 extends over 15 amino acids. Germline assignment: CDR1 SGHVS and CDR2 FQNEAQ. V was pared by 5 bases and J by 2 bases, with 4 bases of the junction left unmatched. This chain's CDR3 is CASSHRDRGPYEQYF. The CDR3 region has the DNA TGTGCCAGCAGCCACCGGGACAGGGGGCCCTACGAGCAGTACTTC.

The chain combines TRBV4-3 with TRBJ2-7; perhaps TRBD2 as D (5 bases). Germline V gives CDR1 LGHNA, CDR2 YSLEER. V was clipped by 4 bases and J by 2 bases, with 15 bases between them. The CDR3 sequence is 15 residues long. The CDR3 region is CASSPQRGRTYEQYF. CDR3 sequence (DNA): TGCGCCAGCAGCCCCCAACGGGGAAGGACCTACGAGCAGTACTTC.

The chain employs TRBV27 and TRBJ1-3; possible D gene TRBD1, 5 bases. The length of the CDR3 is 15 residues. Germline V gives CDR1 MNHEY, CDR2 SMNVEV (reference sequence). Trimming stripped 5 bases from V and 3 bases from J, with 14 bases between. The CDR3 coding sequence is TGTGCCAGCAGTCCCCCGGGGGGGATTGGAAACACCATATATTTT. This encodes CASSPPGGIGNTIYF.

This clone was counted once. This rearrangement joins TRBV2 to TRBJ2-7, with TRBD2 matching 9 bases. V shed 8 bases and J 2 bases; nucleotides not matched to a gene: 10. Germline V gene sequence: CDR1 SNHLY, CDR2 FYNNEI. This CDR3 spans 15 amino acids. The CDR3 protein is CASQRSSGATYEQYF. DNA for the CDR3: TGTGCCAGCCAGAGGTCTAGCGGGGCAACCTACGAGCAGTACTTC.

The chain carries TRBV9 and TRBJ2-1; the D gene is possibly TRBD2 (5 bases). This CDR3 is 17 amino acids long. V was pared by 2 bases and J by 0 bases, with 15 bases between. Germline values: CDR1 SGDLS, CDR2 YYNGEE. This CDR3 reads CASSVGGPSPSYNEQFF. The CDR3 DNA reads as TGTGCCAGCAGCGTGGGCGGGCCCAGTCCCTCCTACAATGAGCAGTTCTTC.

The rearrangement uses TRBV15 and TRBJ2-7; 10 positions agree with TRBD2. Trimming removed 1 base from V and 2 bases from J; junction bases left unmatched: 11. In germline, CDR1 is LNHNV, CDR2 YYDKDF (reference sequence). The CDR3 runs to 18 residues. CDR3 DNA sequence: TGTGCCACCAGCAGAGCTCCTAGCGGGAGACGTTCACCCTACGAGCAGTACTTC. It is translated as CATSRAPSGRRSPYEQYF.

The chain employs TRBV4-3 and TRBJ2-1, with 7 nucleotides matching TRBD2. This CDR3 has 17 amino acids. Germline V gives CDR1 LGHNA, CDR2 YSLEER. The V and J ends lost 0 bases and 8 bases, in that order; junction bases with no gene match: 13. CDR3 nucleotide sequence: TGCGCCAGCAGCCAAGATAGGTGGCAGGGAGGGTTCGATGAGCAGTTCTTC. This codes for CASSQDRWQGGFDEQFF.

The chain has TRBV19 and TRBJ2-7, with 10 bases fitting TRBD2. CDR1 and CDR2 (germline): LNHDA, SQIVND (reference sequence). V gave up 6 bases and J gave up 4 bases; unmatched junction bases: 6. This CDR3 comprises 14 residues. This CDR3 reads CASRAGTSAYEQYF. CDR3 nucleotide sequence: TGTGCCAGTAGAGCCGGGACTAGCGCTTACGAGCAGTACTTC.

This clone was seen a handful of times. The chain recombines TRBV11-2 with TRBJ2-6, with TRBD1 identical over 7 bases. The CDR3 covers 15 residues. The germline V gene has CDR1 SGHAT and CDR2 FQNNGV. Germline trimming cut 6 bases from V and 2 bases from J; bases unmatched to any gene: 4. This chain's CDR3 is CASRPDRAGANVLTF. DNA for the CDR3: TGTGCCAGCAGACCAGACAGGGCTGGGGCCAACGTCCTGACTTTC.

This clone occurred once. This sample also contains other DNA sequences that code for the same CDR3. The V call is TRBV28, the J call TRBJ2-7; D call uncertain. CDR1 and CDR2 (germline): MDHEN, SYDVKM. Trimming cost V 2 bases and J 2 bases, with 7 bases left between them. The CDR3 runs 13 residues. In DNA, the CDR3 is TGTGCCAGCAGTTTAACAGTTCCCTACGAGCAGTACTTC. Its protein is CASSLTVPYEQYF.

The chain recombines TRBV30 with TRBJ1-6; D may be TRBD1 (6 bases). CDR3 size: 15 residues. V gave up 3 bases and J gave up 8 bases, with 17 bases separating them. Germline assignment: CDR1 GTSNPN and CDR2 SVGIG (reference sequence). CDR3 sequence (DNA): TGTGCCTGGAGCGATAGAACCCAGGGGTATTCACCCCTCCACTTT. Protein product: CAWSDRTQGYSPLHF.

V usage is TRBV21-1 and J usage is TRBJ2-7; no DNA check was done on the table's D call, TRBD2. TRBV21-1 is marked as a pseudogene. The CDR3 has 16 residues. CDR3 in amino acids: CASSRVVERGAYEQYF. CDR3 in DNA: TGTGCCAGCAGCAGGGTCGTGGAGCGGGGGGCCTACGAGCAGTACTTC.